A single sample gave rise to the 28 T cell receptor beta chains below, sequenced in a study of shared clonotypes between healthy human individuals. The repertoire was sequenced with immunoSEQ multiplex PCR; TCRdb's copy has only in-frame clones and lacks some. This table holds roughly 1,100,000 clones, approximately 68% found once. Sequencing was carried out using memory CD4+ T cells sorted from blood. Subset specified: CD45RA-negative fraction. These receptors were obtained from a man between 18 and 29 years old in good health.

This chain connects TRBV4-3 to TRBJ2-3, with a possible D match to TRBD1 (6 bases). V gave up 0 bases and J gave up 1 base, with 14 bases separating them. Germline V gene sequence: CDR1 LGHNA, CDR2 YSLEER. This CDR3 region has 17 residues. CDR3 in DNA: TGCGCCAGCAGCCAAGATGCGTTGGACAGAGGCACAGATACGCAGTATTTT. It yields the protein CASSQDALDRGTDTQYF.

This clone has more than one count but fewer than ten. The chain employs TRBV10-2 and TRBJ2-5; D gene unclear. Trimming took off 4 bases at V and 2 bases at J, with 8 bases between the two ends. Germline CDR1 reads WSHSY; CDR2 reads SAAADI. The CDR3 covers 13 residues. The DNA of the CDR3 is TGCGCCAGCAGTGCCGCCTTACAAGAGACCCAGTACTTC. Residues: CASSAALQETQYF.

The chain is built from TRBV15 and TRBJ1-3; a weak D match, TRBD1 (6 bases). The V end lost 0 bases, the J end lost 0 bases, and 18 bases lay between the germline ends. The CDR3 consists of 19 residues. The germline V gene has CDR1 LNHNV and CDR2 YYDKDF (reference sequence). The CDR3: CATSREGMTGHLSGNTIYF. The DNA of the CDR3 is TGTGCCACCAGCAGAGAGGGGATGACAGGCCACCTCTCTGGAAACACCATATATTTT.

The genes are TRBV5-1 and TRBJ2-2; D ambiguous. The CDR3 is 13 residues long. The germline V gene has CDR1 SGHRS and CDR2 YFSETQ. The germline V and J ends were trimmed by 3 bases and 6 bases, with 9 bases remaining between them. The CDR3 DNA follows: TGCGCCAGCAGCTCGTTAAACTCCGGGGAGCTGTTTTTT. It specifies CASSSLNSGELFF.

The chain couples TRBV19 to TRBJ2-7, with D tentatively TRBD1 or TRBD2 (6 bases each). The CDR3 runs to 15 residues. Trimming stripped 6 bases from V and 2 bases from J, with 17 bases between. Per the germline V gene, CDR1 is LNHDA and CDR2 is SQIVND (reference sequence). CDR3 amino acids: CASRTGGGAAYEQYF. The CDR3 bases are TGTGCCAGTAGGACTGGAGGGGGAGCCGCCTACGAGCAGTACTTC.

This sequence joins TRBV27 and TRBJ1-2, with D possibly TRBD1 on 6 matching bases. CDR1 and CDR2 (germline): MNHEY, SMNVEV (reference sequence). Trimming shortened V by 4 bases and J by 2 bases, and 14 bases separated the two germline ends. The CDR3 totals 15 residues. The CDR3 nucleotides read TGTGCCAGCAGTTCACTGACAGGTCAAAACTATGGCTACACCTTC. Amino acid sequence: CASSSLTGQNYGYTF.

The chain is built from TRBV6-1 and TRBJ2-5; TRBD2 is a possible D gene (5 bases). The germline V and J ends were trimmed by 6 bases and 4 bases, with 9 bases remaining between them. This CDR3 spans 12 amino acids. Germline V lookup: CDR1 MNHNS, CDR2 SASEGT. CDR3 in amino acids: CASRRTLETQYF. The CDR3 DNA sequence: TGTGCCAGCAGGCGGACTTTAGAGACCCAGTACTTC.

In this sample, this clone turned up a few times. The chain couples TRBV2 to TRBJ2-7; D is possibly TRBD1 (6 bases). V was pared by 6 bases and J by 0 bases, with 12 bases between. The CDR3 extends over 14 amino acids. The germline CDR1 and CDR2 sequences are SNHLY and FYNNEI. The CDR3 bases are TGTGCCAGCAGGGGCGACAGGAACTCCTACGAGCAGTACTTC. The encoded protein is CASRGDRNSYEQYF.

The genes are TRBV5-1 and TRBJ2-7; D may be TRBD1 (6 bases). V dropped 5 bases and J dropped 2 bases, with 11 bases sitting between them. This CDR3 is 13 amino acids long. Germline values: CDR1 SGHRS, CDR2 YFSETQ. The CDR3 protein is CASRRDTPYEQYF. DNA for the CDR3: TGCGCCAGCAGGAGGGACACCCCCTACGAGCAGTACTTC.

As for this clone: This sample includes further DNA sequences coding for the same CDR3. This chain links TRBV5-1 with TRBJ2-5; D unclear. The CDR3 covers 15 residues. V lost 0 bases and J lost 2, with 11 bases in between. Germline values: CDR1 SGHRS, CDR2 YFSETQ. The CDR3 DNA is TGCGCCAGCAGCTTGGGTTCCCGGGCACAAGAGACCCAGTACTTC. Amino acids: CASSLGSRAQETQYF. The whole variable domain, filled in from reference TRBV5-1 and TRBJ2-5, reads KAGVTQTPRYLIKTRGQQVTLSCSPISGHRSVSWYQQTPGQGLQFLFEYFSETQRNKGNFPGRFSGRQFSNSRSEMNVSTLELGDSALYLCASSLGSRAQETQYFGPGTRLLVL.

This clone was counted a few times. The chain is built from TRBV9 and TRBJ1-3; 7 bases match TRBD1. Germline CDR1 is SGDLS and CDR2 is YYNGEE. The V and J ends lost 0 bases and 8 bases, in that order; junction bases with no gene match: 14. The length of the CDR3 is 17 residues. CDR3: CASSVAHRRGGQDTIYF. The CDR3 DNA sequence: TGTGCCAGCAGCGTAGCTCATAGGCGGGGAGGACAGGACACCATATATTTT.

This clone was seen just once. The J gene is TRBJ2-4, the V gene TRBV7-2, with 10 bases aligning to TRBD2. The CDR3 length is 16 residues. Germline-derived CDR1 and CDR2 are SGHTA and FQGNSA. V trimming: 5 bases; J trimming: 0 bases; junction bases outside the gene matches: 4. CDR3 loop: CASSLTSGVAKNIQYF. The DNA for the CDR3 is TGTGCCAGCAGCCTAACTAGCGGGGTAGCCAAAAACATTCAGTACTTC.

The chain has TRBV2 and TRBJ2-4; D is ambiguous. CDR1 and CDR2 from the germline V gene are SNHLY and FYNNEI. Trimming pared 3 bases from V and 6 bases from J, leaving 9 bases between. The CDR3 has 13 amino acids. The CDR3 is CASSDHNPNIQYF. CDR3 nucleotide sequence: TGTGCCAGCAGTGATCACAACCCAAACATTCAGTACTTC.

The J gene is TRBJ1-1, the V gene TRBV7-2; 7 nucleotides match TRBD1. V shed 6 bases, J shed 5 bases, and the junction held 12 bases outside the gene matches. The CDR3 totals 15 residues. Germline CDR1 is SGHTA and CDR2 is FQGNSA. The CDR3 loop is CASRPPGVQGTEAFF. DNA of the CDR3: TGTGCCAGCAGACCACCGGGAGTACAGGGGACTGAAGCTTTCTTT.

The chain employs TRBV5-1 and TRBJ2-7, with TRBD1 identical over 10 bases. The CDR3 extends over 18 amino acids. Unmatched junction bases numbered 9, after V lost 0 bases and J lost 0 bases. The germline V gene encodes CDR1 SGHRS and CDR2 YFSETQ. For the CDR3, the DNA is TGCGCCAGCAGCTTGGTCCGGGACAGGGGCGAAAGCTCCTACGAGCAGTACTTC. Encoded protein: CASSLVRDRGESSYEQYF.

This clone was picked up a small number of times. The chain joins TRBV7-9 to TRBJ1-1; D may be TRBD1 (6 bases). The germline CDR1 and CDR2 sequences are SEHNR and FQNEAQ (reference sequence). The CDR3 runs to 15 residues. Deletions cut 6 bases from V and 5 bases from J, with 19 bases between. The CDR3 bases are TGTGCCAGCAGTTTTACAGGGTTGGAGAGGACTGAAGCTTTCTTT. Its protein product is CASSFTGLERTEAFF.

The chain is built from TRBV19 and TRBJ2-3; 8 bases are shared with TRBD2. There are 13 residues in the CDR3. CDR1 LNHDA and CDR2 SQIVND come from the germline V gene (reference sequence). V shed 3 bases, J shed 4 bases, and the junction held 0 bases outside the gene matches. DNA for the CDR3: TGTGCCAGTAGTATGGGACTAGCAGATACGCAGTATTTT. Protein sequence: CASSMGLADTQYF.

The rearrangement joins TRBV29-1 to TRBJ1-4; TRBD1 matches at 7 bases. V dropped 4 bases and J dropped 2; count of bases not matched to a gene: 10. From germline, CDR1 is SQVTM and CDR2 ANQGSEA. The CDR3 totals 16 residues. The CDR3, as DNA: TGCAGCGTTGGCGGCGGCAGGGGGGCGACTAATGAAAAACTGTTTTTT. Its protein is CSVGGGRGATNEKLFF.

This clone was seen only a few times. The J gene is TRBJ2-3, the V gene TRBV7-8; D perhaps matches TRBD1 (5 bases). Germline V CDR1 and CDR2: SGHVS, FQNEAQ. This CDR3 is 16 amino acids long. Trimming shortened V by 2 bases and J by 0 bases, and 12 bases separated the two germline ends. The CDR3 DNA reads as TGTGCCAGCAGCTTAACCCAGGGCCTTAGCACAGATACGCAGTATTTT. Protein sequence: CASSLTQGLSTDTQYF.

This clone was counted between two and nine times. The CDR3 region is CASSSISGGPWGTEAFF. The CDR3 DNA reads as TGTGCCAGCAGCTCGATTTCTGGAGGGCCCTGGGGCACTGAAGCTTTCTTT. J is TRBJ1-1 and V is TRBV5-6; D is unresolved. V gave up 3 bases and J gave up 4 bases, with 22 bases separating them. The CDR3 runs to 17 residues. Per the germline V gene, CDR1 is SGHDT and CDR2 is YYEEEE.

V gene TRBV7-2 combines with J gene TRBJ2-2, with D unresolved. The germline CDR1 and CDR2 sequences are SGHTA and FQGNSA. V was shortened by 7 bases and J by 3 bases, with 12 bases between the two germline ends. The CDR3 runs 14 residues. Here the CDR3 reads CASTSTRDTGELFF. The CDR3 coding sequence is TGTGCCAGCACCTCTACCCGAGACACCGGGGAGCTGTTTTTT.

The genes are TRBV7-9 and TRBJ2-1, with 7 bases matching TRBD2. V was pared by 3 bases and J by 4 bases, with 9 bases of the junction left unmatched. Germline CDR1 is SEHNR and CDR2 is FQNEAQ (reference sequence). This CDR3 comprises 16 residues. CDR3 bases: TGTGCCAGCAGCTTTACGGGGACTATCATTTACAATGAGCAGTTCTTC. It encodes CASSFTGTIIYNEQFF.

In DNA form, the CDR3 reads TGTGCCAGCAGTCACAGGAACCCCAACACTGAAGCTTTCTTT. It yields the protein CASSHRNPNTEAFF. J is TRBJ1-1 and V is TRBV6-5; D may be TRBD1 (5 bases). Germline lookup yields CDR1 MNHEY and CDR2 SVGAGI. V dropped 5 bases and J dropped 2 bases, with 12 bases sitting between them. This CDR3 is built from 14 residues.

This clone was counted between two and nine times. The chain links TRBV2 to TRBJ1-6; 10 bases map to TRBD1. This CDR3 has 15 residues. Germline lookup yields CDR1 SNHLY and CDR2 FYNNEI. Unmatched junction bases numbered 6, after V lost 6 bases and J lost 7 bases. The DNA for the CDR3 is TGTGCCAGCAGGGAACGACAGGGGGCGAATTCACCCCTCCACTTT. This gives the protein CASRERQGANSPLHF.

The V call is TRBV7-2, the J call TRBJ2-7; 8 positions match TRBD2. The length of the CDR3 is 13 residues. Unmatched junction bases numbered 10, after V lost 11 bases and J lost 4 bases. From germline, CDR1 is SGHTA and CDR2 FQGNSA. Written as DNA, the CDR3 is TGTGCCGCGGGGGGAGGCCCTGCGTACGAGCAGTACTTC. Amino acids: CAAGGGPAYEQYF.

This chain links TRBV9 with TRBJ2-7; D gene uncertain. The CDR3 consists of 14 residues. Germline V CDR1 and CDR2: SGDLS, YYNGEE. The V gene lost 4 bases and the J gene lost 6 bases, with 17 bases spanning the gap. The CDR3 region is CASSPSWGKTEQYF. The DNA of the CDR3 is TGTGCCAGCAGCCCCAGCTGGGGTAAGACCGAGCAGTACTTC.

This clone was detected a few times. The chain joins TRBV5-1 to TRBJ2-1, with 7 bases lining up with TRBD2. V shed 8 bases and J 10 bases; nucleotides not matched to a gene: 18. CDR1 and CDR2 (germline): SGHRS, YFSETQ. The CDR3 is 15 residues long. The CDR3: CASFKTDLAASEQFF. The CDR3 DNA reads TGCGCCAGTTTCAAAACGGACCTAGCGGCCTCGGAGCAGTTCTTC.

The CDR3 DNA is TGTGCCTCCTCATTAGGGGAGGGCCGAATCGGGGAGCTGTTTTTT. Amino acids: CASSLGEGRIGELFF. The J gene is TRBJ2-2, the V gene TRBV10-3; 7 bases line up with TRBD2. There are 15 residues in the CDR3. Germline V gene data show CDR1 as ENHRY and CDR2 as SYGVKD. J was trimmed by 7 bases and V by 11 bases; bases with no gene match: 16.